A selection of T cell receptor beta chains follows, all from one sample in a study of blood T cell repertoires in COVID-19. Sequenced by immunoSEQ multiplex PCR; TCRdb stores in-frame clones only, minus some. The sample consists of 300,000 to 450,000 clones, roughly 90% of them appearing once. The sequencing input was peripheral blood. Every receptor here comes from a woman aged 25 to 45 with COVID-19, enrolled during active disease. CDR3s include the opening cysteine and the closing phenylalanine or tryptophan. Fields, in order: J gene, clone size, D gene, V gene, CDR3 protein, CDR3 DNA. A D gene is named only where the DNA matches it firmly. Clone size is given for some rows only: seen once, a few or many times, or a class if the clone is expanded.

j_call: TRBJ1-1
clone_size: -
d_call: -
v_call: TRBV11-2
cdr3_aa: CASSLATALSTEAFF
cdr3_nt: TGTGCCAGCAGCTTAGCCACAGCCCTGAGCACTGAAGCTTTCTTT

j_call: TRBJ2-7
clone_size: -
d_call: -
v_call: TRBV18
cdr3_aa: CASSPRQASTYEQYF
cdr3_nt: TGTGCCAGCTCACCACGGCAGGCGAGTACCTACGAGCAGTACTTC

j_call: TRBJ1-6
clone_size: once
d_call: TRBD1
v_call: TRBV7-9
cdr3_aa: CASSLRDRNNSPLHF
cdr3_nt: TGTGCCAGCAGCTTAAGGGACAGAAATAATTCACCCCTCCACTTT

j_call: TRBJ1-3
clone_size: -
d_call: TRBD1
v_call: TRBV4-1
cdr3_aa: CASSQAPSGTGVRHSGNTIYF
cdr3_nt: TGCGCCAGCAGCCAAGCCCCTTCCGGGACAGGGGTAAGGCACTCTGGAAACACCATATATTTT

j_call: TRBJ1-2
clone_size: -
d_call: -
v_call: TRBV7-8
cdr3_aa: CASSYLGRTNYGYTF
cdr3_nt: TGTGCCAGCAGCTACCTTGGCAGGACTAACTATGGCTACACCTTC

j_call: TRBJ2-3
clone_size: -
d_call: -
v_call: TRBV6-5
cdr3_aa: CASRNRDSRVEYF
cdr3_nt: TGTGCCAGCAGAAACCGGGACTCCCGGGTGGAGTATTTT

j_call: TRBJ2-2
clone_size: -
d_call: -
v_call: TRBV6-2/TRBV6-3
cdr3_aa: CASSYERLVQITGELFF
cdr3_nt: TGTGCCAGCAGTTACGAGCGGCTAGTACAGATCACCGGGGAGCTGTTTTTT

j_call: TRBJ2-7
clone_size: -
d_call: TRBD1
v_call: TRBV3-1/TRBV3-2
cdr3_aa: CASSPPGQGAYEQYF
cdr3_nt: TGTGCCAGCAGCCCGCCGGGACAGGGGGCGTACGAGCAGTACTTC

j_call: TRBJ2-3
clone_size: -
d_call: TRBD2
v_call: TRBV28
cdr3_aa: CASSHITFSSGGTDTQYF
cdr3_nt: TGTGCCAGCAGCCACATCACATTCTCTAGCGGGGGCACAGATACGCAGTATTTT

j_call: TRBJ2-1
clone_size: -
d_call: TRBD2
v_call: TRBV7-9
cdr3_aa: CASRVTSEYNEQFF
cdr3_nt: TGTGCCAGCAGGGTGACTAGCGAGTACAATGAGCAGTTCTTC

j_call: TRBJ1-3
clone_size: -
d_call: -
v_call: TRBV13
cdr3_aa: CASSGGTALASGNTIYF
cdr3_nt: TGTGCCAGCAGCGGCGGGACCGCGCTGGCCTCTGGAAACACCATATATTTT

j_call: TRBJ1-6
clone_size: -
d_call: -
v_call: TRBV9
cdr3_aa: CASSAHRDVRSPLHF
cdr3_nt: TGTGCCAGCAGCGCCCACAGGGACGTACGATCACCCCTCCACTTT

j_call: TRBJ2-3
clone_size: -
d_call: -
v_call: TRBV11-3
cdr3_aa: CASSATGLASDTQYF
cdr3_nt: TGTGCCAGCAGTGCTACAGGGTTAGCTTCAGATACGCAGTATTTT

j_call: TRBJ1-2
clone_size: -
d_call: TRBD1
v_call: TRBV11-2
cdr3_aa: CASAGDRSQANYGYTF
cdr3_nt: TGTGCCAGTGCGGGGGACAGGAGTCAAGCTAACTATGGCTACACCTTC

j_call: TRBJ2-2
clone_size: -
d_call: -
v_call: TRBV19
cdr3_aa: CASRVAVMGPGELFF
cdr3_nt: TGTGCCAGTAGGGTTGCCGTAATGGGGCCCGGGGAGCTGTTTTTT

j_call: TRBJ2-3
clone_size: -
d_call: -
v_call: TRBV6-2/TRBV6-3
cdr3_aa: CASSLDSTDTQYF
cdr3_nt: TGTGCCAGCAGTCTGGACTCTACAGATACGCAGTATTTT

j_call: TRBJ2-3
clone_size: once
d_call: TRBD1
v_call: TRBV6-1
cdr3_aa: CASRTGVGADTQYF
cdr3_nt: TGTGCCAGCAGAACAGGGGTGGGGGCAGATACGCAGTATTTT

j_call: TRBJ1-2
clone_size: -
d_call: -
v_call: TRBV7-9
cdr3_aa: CASSFGRMDGYTF
cdr3_nt: TGTGCCAGCAGCTTCGGCAGGATGGATGGCTACACCTTC

j_call: TRBJ2-5
clone_size: -
d_call: TRBD1
v_call: TRBV11-3
cdr3_aa: CASTDTDRAGSETQYF
cdr3_nt: TGTGCCAGCACCGACACGGACAGGGCGGGTTCAGAGACCCAGTACTTC

j_call: TRBJ1-1
clone_size: once
d_call: -
v_call: TRBV11-2
cdr3_aa: CASSQQRGRATNTEAFF
cdr3_nt: TGTGCCAGCAGTCAACAGAGGGGGAGGGCGACAAACACTGAAGCTTTCTTT

j_call: TRBJ2-3
clone_size: -
d_call: TRBD2
v_call: TRBV27
cdr3_aa: CASSSLTSGIRTDTQYF
cdr3_nt: TGTGCCAGCAGTTCTTTAACTAGCGGAATACGCACAGATACGCAGTATTTT

j_call: TRBJ1-3
clone_size: -
d_call: TRBD1
v_call: TRBV19
cdr3_aa: CASTEDRSSGNTIYF
cdr3_nt: TGTGCCAGTACCGAGGACAGGAGCTCTGGAAACACCATATATTTT

j_call: TRBJ2-4
clone_size: -
d_call: TRBD2
v_call: TRBV7-9
cdr3_aa: CASSLTSGRSKNIQYF
cdr3_nt: TGTGCCAGCAGCTTAACTAGCGGGAGGTCCAAAAACATTCAGTACTTC

j_call: TRBJ2-5
clone_size: -
d_call: TRBD1
v_call: TRBV5-4
cdr3_aa: CASSSQTGMETQYF
cdr3_nt: TGTGCCAGCAGCTCCCAGACAGGGATGGAGACCCAGTACTTC

j_call: TRBJ2-2
clone_size: once
d_call: -
v_call: TRBV10-3
cdr3_aa: CAISESPFWQGTGELFF
cdr3_nt: TGTGCCATCAGTGAGTCGCCGTTTTGGCAGGGGACCGGGGAGCTGTTTTTT

j_call: TRBJ1-5
clone_size: -
d_call: -
v_call: TRBV28
cdr3_aa: CASRDSNQPQHF
cdr3_nt: TGTGCCAGTAGAGATAGCAATCAGCCCCAGCATTTT

j_call: TRBJ2-3
clone_size: once
d_call: TRBD2
v_call: TRBV10-3
cdr3_aa: CAISEGLAGGTDTQYF
cdr3_nt: TGTGCCATCAGTGAGGGGCTAGCGGGGGGTACAGATACGCAGTATTTT

j_call: TRBJ1-5
clone_size: -
d_call: -
v_call: TRBV4-1
cdr3_aa: CASSQGSGESSNQPQHF
cdr3_nt: TGCGCCAGCAGCCAGGGCTCAGGGGAGTCTAGCAATCAGCCCCAGCATTTT

j_call: TRBJ2-2
clone_size: -
d_call: TRBD1
v_call: TRBV27
cdr3_aa: CASSFRTGKTGELFF
cdr3_nt: TGTGCCAGCAGTTTTAGGACAGGGAAAACCGGGGAGCTGTTTTTT

j_call: TRBJ2-1
clone_size: -
d_call: TRBD2
v_call: TRBV4-3
cdr3_aa: CASSQDPIRGTSGTYNEQFF
cdr3_nt: TGCGCCAGCAGCCAAGACCCCATACGCGGGACTAGCGGAACCTACAATGAGCAGTTCTTC

j_call: TRBJ1-1
clone_size: -
d_call: TRBD1
v_call: TRBV28
cdr3_aa: CASSGWDRGRITEAFF
cdr3_nt: TGTGCCAGCAGTGGGTGGGACAGGGGGCGCATTACTGAAGCTTTCTTT

j_call: TRBJ2-1
clone_size: -
d_call: TRBD1
v_call: TRBV5-1
cdr3_aa: CASRTQVGQGSNEQFF
cdr3_nt: TGCGCCAGCAGGACCCAAGTGGGACAGGGTAGCAATGAGCAGTTCTTC

j_call: TRBJ1-2
clone_size: -
d_call: TRBD1
v_call: TRBV7-9
cdr3_aa: CASSLKGAGGYTF
cdr3_nt: TGTGCCAGCAGCTTAAAGGGGGCGGGCGGCTACACCTTC

j_call: TRBJ2-1
clone_size: -
d_call: TRBD1
v_call: TRBV11-3
cdr3_aa: CASSLSPGQGHNNEQFF
cdr3_nt: TGTGCCAGCAGCCTCTCACCGGGACAGGGGCATAACAATGAGCAGTTCTTC

j_call: TRBJ2-3
clone_size: -
d_call: TRBD2
v_call: TRBV7-2
cdr3_aa: CASSFLRGGRDTQYF
cdr3_nt: TGTGCCAGCAGCTTCTTACGGGGGGGCAGAGATACGCAGTATTTT

j_call: TRBJ2-7
clone_size: -
d_call: TRBD1
v_call: TRBV9
cdr3_aa: CASSVGVGRDREPYEQYF
cdr3_nt: TGTGCCAGCAGCGTAGGTGTAGGGCGGGACAGGGAACCCTACGAGCAGTACTTC

j_call: TRBJ2-1
clone_size: -
d_call: -
v_call: TRBV19
cdr3_aa: CASSIVRTLPLNNEQFF
cdr3_nt: TGTGCCAGTAGTATAGTGAGGACACTTCCCTTGAACAATGAGCAGTTCTTC

j_call: TRBJ2-1
clone_size: once
d_call: TRBD2
v_call: TRBV6-4
cdr3_aa: CASSDSLVAGGSYNEQFF
cdr3_nt: TGTGCCAGCAGTGACTCGTTGGTAGCGGGAGGATCCTACAATGAGCAGTTCTTC

j_call: TRBJ1-5
clone_size: -
d_call: -
v_call: TRBV6-2/TRBV6-3
cdr3_aa: CASSYWAGPYSNQPQHF
cdr3_nt: TGTGCCAGCAGTTACTGGGCTGGCCCCTATAGCAATCAGCCCCAGCATTTT

j_call: TRBJ1-3
clone_size: -
d_call: -
v_call: TRBV7-2
cdr3_aa: CASSHSSRTQSPGNTIYF
cdr3_nt: TGTGCCAGCAGCCATAGTTCTCGGACTCAAAGTCCCGGAAACACCATATATTTT

j_call: TRBJ1-6
clone_size: -
d_call: TRBD1
v_call: TRBV9
cdr3_aa: CASSARDRWSPLHF
cdr3_nt: TGTGCCAGCAGCGCCCGGGACAGGTGGTCACCCCTCCACTTT

j_call: TRBJ1-2
clone_size: -
d_call: -
v_call: TRBV13
cdr3_aa: CASSRRVVLGGYTF
cdr3_nt: TGTGCCAGCAGCCGACGAGTCGTCCTAGGAGGCTACACCTTC

j_call: TRBJ2-6
clone_size: once
d_call: TRBD1
v_call: TRBV15
cdr3_aa: CATNSLGQGAPGANVLTF
cdr3_nt: TGTGCCACCAACTCATTGGGACAGGGGGCGCCTGGGGCCAACGTCCTGACTTTC

j_call: TRBJ1-1
clone_size: -
d_call: TRBD1
v_call: TRBV18
cdr3_aa: CASSGGQGTEAFF
cdr3_nt: TGTGCCAGCTCTGGCGGACAGGGCACTGAAGCTTTCTTT

j_call: TRBJ2-3
clone_size: -
d_call: TRBD2
v_call: TRBV5-1
cdr3_aa: CASSLGLAGGQTDTQYF
cdr3_nt: TGCGCCAGCAGCTTGGGACTAGCGGGGGGCCAAACAGATACGCAGTATTTT

j_call: TRBJ2-4
clone_size: few
d_call: TRBD1
v_call: TRBV7-9
cdr3_aa: CASSDDRGGTKNIQYF
cdr3_nt: TGTGCCAGCAGCGACGACAGGGGCGGAACCAAAAACATTCAGTACTTC

j_call: TRBJ1-1
clone_size: -
d_call: -
v_call: TRBV6-2/TRBV6-3
cdr3_aa: CASSSQGTGNTEAFF
cdr3_nt: TGTGCCAGCAGTTCCCAGGGGACCGGGAACACTGAAGCTTTCTTT

j_call: TRBJ1-2
clone_size: -
d_call: TRBD1
v_call: TRBV10-3
cdr3_aa: CAISDKPGQENGYTF
cdr3_nt: TGTGCCATCAGTGATAAACCGGGACAGGAGAATGGCTACACCTTC

j_call: TRBJ2-7
clone_size: -
d_call: TRBD2
v_call: TRBV28
cdr3_aa: CASSLGREGRAYEQYF
cdr3_nt: TGTGCCAGCAGTTTAGGAAGGGAGGGTAGGGCCTACGAGCAGTACTTC

j_call: TRBJ2-3
clone_size: -
d_call: TRBD2
v_call: TRBV15
cdr3_aa: CATSRDEAGGPDTQYF
cdr3_nt: TGTGCCACCAGCAGAGATGAAGCGGGAGGGCCCGATACGCAGTATTTT